Presented here are 18 T cell receptor beta chains from one specimen sequenced in a study of response to subunit inactivated influenza vaccine. TCRdb re-analysed the RT-PCR reads in MiXCR, keeping a single row per CDR3 protein. The sample comprises about 570,000 distinct CDR3 sequences, 10% to 12% of which are singletons, and approximately 9.9% rests with the top ten. These data also formed part of another study, on T cells expressing NK-cell markers. This second study notes: cDNA encoding TCR beta was synthesized via 5'RACE template switching incorporating UMIs.

This specimen was PBMCs from blood, taken on the day of vaccination. These receptors originate from a middle-aged man who received an inactivated influenza vaccine.

This clonotype appeared a few times. CDR3 amino acids: CASRGQQITRWEQYF. The CDR3 DNA follows: TGTGCCAGCAGGGGACAACAGATCACAAGGTGGGAGCAGTACTTC. This rearrangement joins TRBV2 to TRBJ2-7; TRBD1 might be the D (6 bases). Trimming pared 6 bases from V and 7 bases from J, leaving 22 bases between. CDR1 and CDR2 (germline): SNHLY, FYNNEI. CDR3 length equals 15 residues.

This clonotype occurred a few times. The chain uses TRBV3-1 and TRBJ2-5; tentatively, D is TRBD1 or TRBD2 (6 bases each). V gave up 0 bases and J gave up 0 bases, with 14 bases separating them. This CDR3 is built from 17 residues. Germline V lookup: CDR1 LGHDT, CDR2 YNNKEL (reference sequence). CDR3 coding DNA: TGTGCCAGCAGCCAAGATGTGGGGGGCAGGTACCAAGAGACCCAGTACTTC. Amino acid sequence: CASSQDVGGRYQETQYF.

This clonotype was picked up a small number of times. V is TRBV3-1 and J is TRBJ1-3; D is uncertain. CDR1 LGHDT and CDR2 YNNKEL come from the germline V gene (reference sequence). Deletions cut 0 bases from V and 4 bases from J, with 16 bases between. This CDR3 is built from 17 residues. The CDR3: CASSQDPPGIMGNTIYF. DNA for the CDR3: TGTGCCAGCAGCCAAGATCCCCCCGGAATCATGGGAAACACCATATATTTT.

At least ten counts were recorded for this clonotype. This chain links TRBV4-1 with TRBJ1-1; 10 nucleotides align to TRBD1. Germline lookup yields CDR1 MGHRA and CDR2 YSYEKL. V was pared by 3 bases and J by 6 bases, with 4 bases of the junction left unmatched. This CDR3 has 14 residues. This chain's CDR3 is CASSQGTGAPEAFF. The DNA of the CDR3 is TGCGCCAGCAGCCAGGGGACAGGGGCTCCTGAAGCTTTCTTT.

This clonotype has only a few counts. This chain joins TRBV4-2 and TRBJ1-1; TRBD1 might be the D (5 bases). CDR3 length equals 18 residues. Germline V CDR1 and CDR2: LGHNA, YNFKEQ. V lost 3 bases to trimming and J lost 1 base, with 21 bases between them. CDR3 residues: CASSHPLRGEGRNTEAFF. In DNA, the CDR3 is TGTGCCAGCAGCCACCCCCTACGGGGGGAGGGTAGGAACACTGAAGCTTTCTTT.

There are a few counts of this clonotype. The V gene is TRBV29-1, the J gene TRBJ2-1; 8 bases line up with TRBD1. The CDR3 has 15 amino acids. V lost 8 bases to trimming and J lost 0 bases; unmatched junction nucleotides: 9. Germline V gives CDR1 SQVTM, CDR2 ANQGSEA. The CDR3 DNA sequence: TGCAGCTCTACCGATACAGGGGGCTCCTACAATGAGCAGTTCTTC. Translating gives CSSTDTGGSYNEQFF.

This chain joins TRBV7-9 and TRBJ2-7, with 9 bases that match TRBD1. Germline trimming cut 6 bases from V and 3 bases from J; bases unmatched to any gene: 6. Germline V gene data show CDR1 as SEHNR and CDR2 as FQNEAQ (reference sequence). The CDR3 has 14 residues. The CDR3 reads CASRGTGLDYEQYF. The CDR3 coding sequence is TGTGCCAGCAGGGGGACAGGGTTGGACTACGAGCAGTACTTC.

The J gene is TRBJ1-5, the V gene TRBV12-3 or TRBV12-4; unclear D gene. CDR3 length equals 14 residues. V dropped 6 bases and J dropped 3 bases, with 12 bases sitting between them. The DNA for the CDR3 is TGTGCCAGCAGGAAAGACATCTCCAATCAGCCCCAGCATTTT. Its protein is CASRKDISNQPQHF.

This clonotype was seen a few times. The gene calls are TRBV10-2 and TRBJ2-7, with D possibly TRBD2 on 5 matching bases. The CDR3 sequence is 14 residues long. Germline CDR1 WSHSY, CDR2 SAAADI. V lost 7 bases to trimming and J lost 1 base, with 14 bases between them. The CDR3 nucleotides are TGCGCCAGCACGGTTGGTCGGGAATCCTACGAGCAGTACTTC. The encoded protein is CASTVGRESYEQYF.

This clonotype was picked up a small number of times. The V and J genes are TRBV27 and TRBJ2-3; 9 nucleotides match TRBD1. CDR1 is MNHEY, CDR2 SMNVEV, per germline (reference sequence). Losses at the gene ends were 6 bases for V and 4 bases for J; bases not matched to a gene: 8. This CDR3 is built from 15 residues. The CDR3 DNA is TGTGCCAGCAGCCCCCGTCGGACAGGGGCAGATACGCAGTATTTT. As protein: CASSPRRTGADTQYF.

The chain employs TRBV5-1 and TRBJ2-7; a weak D match, TRBD2 (6 bases). With 5 bases removed from V and 5 bases from J, the gap between germline ends came to 14 bases. This CDR3 contains 13 residues. Germline CDR1 SGHRS, CDR2 YFSETQ. The CDR3 bases are TGCGCCAGCAGTCAGCGGGTGGAACACGAGCAGTACTTC. This encodes CASSQRVEHEQYF. Supplemented by reference TRBV5-1 and TRBJ2-7, the full variable domain reads KAGVTQTPRYLIKTRGQQVTLSCSPISGHRSVSWYQQTPGQGLQFLFEYFSETQRNKGNFPGRFSGRQFSNSRSEMNVSTLELGDSALYLCASSQRVEHEQYFGPGTRLTVT.

This clonotype was seen repeatedly, ten times or more. This chain connects TRBV7-9 to TRBJ2-1; 9 nucleotides agree with TRBD2. The germline V gene encodes CDR1 SEHNR and CDR2 FQNEAQ (reference sequence). There are 15 residues in the CDR3. Unmatched junction bases numbered 5, after V lost 3 bases and J lost 5 bases. DNA for the CDR3: TGTGCCAGCAGCTTGCCCCCTAGCGGGAACAATGAGCAGTTCTTC. Its protein is CASSLPPSGNNEQFF. Full variable domain (missing parts from reference TRBV7-9 and TRBJ2-1): DTGVSQNPRHKITKRGQNVTFRCDPISEHNRLYWYRQTLGQGPEFLTYFQNEAQLEKSRLLSDRFSAERPKGSFSTLEIQRTEQGDSAMYLCASSLPPSGNNEQFFGPGTRLTVL.

This clonotype was seen at least ten times. The chain couples TRBV5-1 to TRBJ2-1; possibly TRBD1 for D (6 bases). V lost 0 bases and J 4 bases, leaving 11 bases between the germline ends. Germline V gene data show CDR1 as SGHRS and CDR2 as YFSETQ. This CDR3 comprises 15 residues. CDR3 bases: TGCGCCAGCAGCTTGGTCACAGGGTCTTACAATGAGCAGTTCTTC. Protein sequence: CASSLVTGSYNEQFF.

This chain links TRBV24-1 with TRBJ2-3; TRBD2 might be the D (5 bases). V was trimmed by 5 bases and J by 11 bases, leaving 16 bases between them. The CDR3 has 13 residues. CDR1 and CDR2 (germline): KGHDR, SFDVKD. Here the CDR3 DNA reads TGTGCCACCAGTGGCTCGAGACCCGAGGGGCAGTATTTT. The encoded protein is CATSGSRPEGQYF.

The rearrangement uses TRBV2 and TRBJ1-1, with TRBD1 identical over 7 bases. After removal of 0 bases from V and 5 bases from J, the junction contained 9 bases not matched to a gene. CDR3 size: 16 residues. Germline V CDR1 and CDR2: SNHLY, FYNNEI. Here the CDR3 reads CASSEAREGAGTEAFF. The CDR3 DNA reads as TGTGCCAGCAGTGAAGCGAGGGAGGGGGCAGGAACTGAAGCTTTCTTT.

This clonotype was observed a handful of times. The V gene is TRBV7-2, the J gene TRBJ2-3; no reliable D call. Germline V gives CDR1 SGHTA, CDR2 FQGNSA. Trimming cost V 3 bases and J 5 bases, with 12 bases left between them. The CDR3 is made up of 14 amino acids. CDR3 protein: CASSLVAIGDTQYF. CDR3 in DNA: TGTGCCAGCAGCTTGGTTGCCATTGGAGATACGCAGTATTTT.

This chain links TRBV7-9 with TRBJ2-7, with 7 positions matching TRBD2. The germline V gene has CDR1 SEHNR and CDR2 FQNEAQ (reference sequence). V shed 3 bases, J shed 3 bases, and the junction held 11 bases outside the gene matches. The CDR3 is 16 residues long. CDR3 amino acids: CASSLGSGTTIYEQYF. CDR3 DNA: TGTGCCAGCAGCTTGGGGTCCGGGACTACCATCTACGAGCAGTACTTC.

V usage is TRBV5-1 and J usage is TRBJ2-3; no definite D call. Trimming shortened V by 7 bases and J by 4 bases, and 7 bases separated the two germline ends. Germline V gives CDR1 SGHRS, CDR2 YFSETQ. CDR3 length equals 11 residues. For the CDR3, the DNA is TGCGCCAGCCGCCAGGCAGATACGCAGTATTTT. It specifies CASRQADTQYF.